A single sample is the source of the 19 T cell receptor beta chains below, sequenced in a study of CD8 T cells in Susac syndrome. RNA, at about 0.45 to 1 ug, was reverse transcribed with random hexamers. TCRdb passed the immunoSEQ multiplex PCR reads through MiXCR, listing each CDR3 protein once. The sample contains about 120,000 distinct CDR3 sequences, roughly 94% of which appear only once. The sample was CD8+ T cells from PBMCs. These TCRs come from a human donor with Susac syndrome.

This sequence joins TRBV5-6 and TRBJ1-5; 9 nucleotides match TRBD1. Trimming at V came to 0 bases and at J to 7 bases, leaving 2 bases not matched to a gene. CDR3 size: 14 residues. From germline, CDR1 is SGHDT and CDR2 YYEEEE. The CDR3 nucleotides read TGTGCCAGCAGCTTGGGACAGGGGGTACAGCCCCAGCATTTT. Translated: CASSLGQGVQPQHF.

J is TRBJ2-1 and V is TRBV11-2, with no clear D. The CDR3 extends over 14 amino acids. CDR1 SGHAT and CDR2 FQNNGV come from the germline V gene. V lost 3 bases to trimming and J lost 7 bases, with 13 bases between them. The CDR3 sequence is CASSFVQTGNEQFF. The CDR3 DNA reads as TGTGCCAGCAGCTTCGTACAGACTGGGAATGAGCAGTTCTTC.

V usage is TRBV9 and J usage is TRBJ1-1; D gene uncertain. This CDR3 is 14 amino acids long. Germline-derived CDR1 and CDR2 are SGDLS and YYNGEE. V was shortened by 0 bases and J by 0 bases, with 6 bases between the two germline ends. The CDR3 reads CASSVGSLNTEAFF. DNA for the CDR3: TGTGCCAGCAGCGTAGGTAGTTTGAACACTGAAGCTTTCTTT.

The V gene is TRBV7-9, the J gene TRBJ1-2, with 10 bases aligning to TRBD1. Losses at the gene ends were 0 bases for V and 3 bases for J; bases not matched to a gene: 7. The CDR3 has 17 residues. CDR1 SEHNR and CDR2 FQNEAQ come from the germline V gene (reference sequence). CDR3 sequence reads: CASSLALSGTGDYGYTF. CDR3 DNA sequence: TGTGCCAGCAGCTTAGCCCTAAGCGGGACAGGGGACTATGGCTACACCTTC.

The chain employs TRBV29-1 and TRBJ1-1; D remains unclear. The CDR3 runs 13 residues. From germline, CDR1 is SQVTM and CDR2 ANQGSEA. With 5 bases removed from V and 4 bases from J, the gap between germline ends came to 14 bases. CDR3 DNA sequence: TGCAGCGTTCCCTCAGACGGCGGCACTGAAGCTTTCTTT. Protein product: CSVPSDGGTEAFF.

V is TRBV20-1 and J is TRBJ2-3; 11 bases are a match to TRBD2. The germline gives CDR1 DFQATT, CDR2 SNEGSKA (reference sequence). CDR3 size: 17 residues. V lost 6 bases and J lost 0; bases outside the gene matches: 11. This CDR3 is CSAETSGNTPSTDTQYF. The CDR3 DNA reads as TGCAGTGCAGAGACTAGCGGGAATACCCCTAGCACAGATACGCAGTATTTT.

The chain joins TRBV7-8 to TRBJ2-5; 8 nucleotides agree with TRBD2. The trim removed 4 bases at V and 5 bases at J, leaving 9 bases unmatched. The germline CDR1 and CDR2 sequences are SGHVS and FQNEAQ. The CDR3 sequence is 15 residues long. The CDR3 DNA follows: TGTGCCAGCAGCTCCCCCCGGGGGGGCCTTGAGACCCAGTACTTC. The encoded protein is CASSSPRGGLETQYF. The full variable domain, with the rest looked up from reference TRBV7-8 and TRBJ2-5, is GAGVSQSPRYKVAKRGQDVALRCDPISGHVSLFWYQQALGQGPEFLTYFQNEAQLDKSGLPSDRFFAERPEGSVSTLKIQRTQQEDSAVYLCASSSPRGGLETQYFGPGTRLLVL.

This clonotype has only one observation. V gene TRBV7-6 combines with J gene TRBJ2-2, with TRBD1 matching 8 bases. The CDR3 length is 14 residues. The trim removed 5 bases at V and 7 bases at J, leaving 6 bases unmatched. Per germline, CDR1 SGHVS and CDR2 FNYEAQ. DNA for the CDR3: TGTGCCAGCAGCCCCCAGGGGGCCGGCGGGGAGCTGTTTTTT. Its protein is CASSPQGAGGELFF.

The V call is TRBV25-1, the J call TRBJ2-5; 10 bases fit TRBD1. V lost 3 bases to trimming and J lost 4 bases; unmatched junction nucleotides: 20. The germline CDR1 and CDR2 sequences are MGHDK and SYGVNS. The CDR3 spans 20 residues. This CDR3 is CASSDPFGTGAFWASETQYF. DNA for the CDR3: TGTGCCAGCAGTGATCCGTTTGGGACAGGGGCTTTTTGGGCGTCAGAGACCCAGTACTTC.

The rearrangement joins TRBV20-1 to TRBJ2-5; 10 bases fit TRBD2. The trim removed 0 bases at V and 5 bases at J, leaving 12 bases unmatched. The germline gives CDR1 DFQATT, CDR2 SNEGSKA (reference sequence). The CDR3 runs 17 residues. The CDR3 DNA is TGCAGTGCTAGAGATCAGGGTCTTAGCGGGGGGAAGGAGACCCAGTACTTC. Amino acids: CSARDQGLSGGKETQYF.

The chain employs TRBV5-4 and TRBJ2-2; D uncertain. The CDR3 is made up of 14 amino acids. V gave up 3 bases and J gave up 1 base, with 7 bases separating them. Germline V lookup: CDR1 SGHNT, CDR2 YYREEE (reference sequence). CDR3 bases: TGTGCCAGCAGCTCTGGCAGGAACACCGGGGAGCTGTTTTTT. This sequence encodes CASSSGRNTGELFF.

CDR3: CASSVEGTGDEKLFF. The CDR3 nucleotides read TGTGCCAGCAGCGTAGAGGGGACAGGTGATGAAAAACTGTTTTTT. The chain employs TRBV9 and TRBJ1-4, with TRBD1 identical over 8 bases. Trimming at V came to 0 bases and at J to 6 bases, leaving 4 bases not matched to a gene. Looked up from germline, CDR1 is SGDLS and CDR2 is YYNGEE. There are 15 residues in the CDR3.

The chain is built from TRBV27 and TRBJ2-2, with D maybe TRBD2 (5 bases). Germline lookup yields CDR1 MNHEY and CDR2 SMNVEV (reference sequence). With 7 bases removed from V and 2 bases from J, the gap between germline ends came to 8 bases. The CDR3 covers 13 residues. In nucleotides, the CDR3 is TGTGCCAGCACAACTAGAAACACCGGGGAGCTGTTTTTT. Translating it yields CASTTRNTGELFF.

The V gene is TRBV19, the J gene TRBJ2-7; maybe TRBD1 (6 bases). Trimming shortened V by 5 bases and J by 3 bases, and 11 bases separated the two germline ends. Germline V gene sequence: CDR1 LNHDA, CDR2 SQIVND (reference sequence). CDR3 length: 13 residues. The CDR3 DNA reads as TGTGCCAGTAGTCCCGGACAGATCTACGAGCAGTACTTC. It yields the protein CASSPGQIYEQYF.

The chain couples TRBV4-3 to TRBJ1-6; 7 bases line up with TRBD1. This CDR3 region has 15 residues. From germline, CDR1 is LGHNA and CDR2 YSLEER. J gave up 9 bases and V 0 bases, and 5 bases lay outside the gene matches. CDR3 protein: CASSQDGQVGSPLHF. The CDR3 DNA reads as TGCGCCAGCAGCCAAGATGGACAGGTTGGTTCACCCCTCCACTTT.

This clonotype was observed a single time. The rearrangement links TRBV20-1 to TRBJ2-3; D unclear. V was shortened by 6 bases and J by 6 bases, with 16 bases between the two germline ends. CDR3 length: 13 residues. CDR1 is DFQATT and CDR2 is SNEGSKA in the germline V gene (reference sequence). The CDR3 loop reads CSAPPFSPDTQYF. DNA for the CDR3: TGCAGTGCCCCCCCGTTCAGTCCCGATACGCAGTATTTT.

This clonotype was counted once. The chain couples TRBV9 to TRBJ1-1; a possible D gene is TRBD1 (6 bases). Trimming stripped 4 bases from V and 11 bases from J, with 21 bases between. This CDR3 has 14 amino acids. Looked up from germline, CDR1 is SGDLS and CDR2 is YYNGEE. CDR3 nucleotide sequence: TGTGCCAGCAGCTCGCTGGACAGTTTGCCTGGGGCTTTCTTT. It encodes CASSSLDSLPGAFF.

The chain combines TRBV15 with TRBJ1-6; TRBD1 matches at 7 bases. V shed 9 bases, J shed 6 bases, and the junction held 11 bases outside the gene matches. Germline V CDR1 and CDR2: LNHNV, YYDKDF (reference sequence). The CDR3 has 15 residues. This chain's CDR3 is CATGSLGQSNSPLHF. The DNA of the CDR3 is TGTGCCACAGGGTCTCTGGGACAGTCTAATTCACCCCTCCACTTT.

CDR3 in amino acids: CATSDLHSTDTQYF. CDR3 nucleotide sequence: TGTGCCACCAGTGATTTGCATAGCACAGATACGCAGTATTTT. The chain links TRBV24-1 to TRBJ2-3; D call uncertain. Per germline, CDR1 KGHDR and CDR2 SFDVKD. Trimming shortened V by 0 bases and J by 0 bases, and 3 bases separated the two germline ends. The length of the CDR3 is 14 residues.